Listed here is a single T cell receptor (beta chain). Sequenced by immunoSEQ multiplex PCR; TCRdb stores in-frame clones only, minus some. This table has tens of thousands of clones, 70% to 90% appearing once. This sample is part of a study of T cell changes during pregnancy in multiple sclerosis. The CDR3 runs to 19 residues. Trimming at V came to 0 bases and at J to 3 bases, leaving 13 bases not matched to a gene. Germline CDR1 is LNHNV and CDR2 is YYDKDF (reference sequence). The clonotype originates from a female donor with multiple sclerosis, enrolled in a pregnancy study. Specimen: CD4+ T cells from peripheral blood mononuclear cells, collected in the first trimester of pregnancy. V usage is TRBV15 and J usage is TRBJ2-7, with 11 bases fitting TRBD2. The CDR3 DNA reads TGTGCCACCAGCAGAGATGAGGCATTCCCGGGACTAGCGGACTACGAGCAGTACTTC. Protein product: CATSRDEAFPGLADYEQYF.